These 20 T cell receptor beta chains originate from one sample sequenced in a study of cytomegalovirus exposure and HLA in healthy donors. PCR amplification relied on 60 Vbeta primers (plus 13 Jbeta primers). Only in-frame clones appear in the TCRdb table, and some are missing; sequencing was by immunoSEQ multiplex PCR. The table lists 150,000 to 200,000 clones, more than 75% of them singletons, with 0.96% in the top ten. Specimen: PBMCs. These receptors originate from a girl aged 2-10 years in good health and CMV-seropositive.

As to this clone: Other DNA sequences in this sample translate to the same CDR3. V is TRBV18 and J is TRBJ2-5, with 8 bases lining up with TRBD2. Trimming took 2 bases from V and 4 from J; bases not matched to a gene: 3. Germline V gene sequence: CDR1 KGHSH, CDR2 LQKENI. CDR3 length equals 14 residues. CDR3 in amino acids: CASSPGLAGETQYF. As DNA, the CDR3 is TGTGCCAGCTCACCAGGGCTAGCGGGAGAGACCCAGTACTTC.

The chain has TRBV29-1 and TRBJ2-3; no clear D. This CDR3 region has 13 residues. CDR1 SQVTM and CDR2 ANQGSEA come from the germline V gene. V lost 4 bases, J lost 3 bases, and 11 bases lay in between. CDR3 DNA: TGCAGCGTTGGCCCGGTTCTAACAGATACGCAGTATTTT. Translation: CSVGPVLTDTQYF.

The chain recombines TRBV27 with TRBJ2-2, with D perhaps matching TRBD1 (7 bases). Trimming took off 8 bases at V and 0 bases at J, with 10 bases between the two ends. This CDR3 has 14 residues. The germline CDR1 and CDR2 sequences are MNHEY and SMNVEV (reference sequence). CDR3 loop: CASRRGANTGELFF. The CDR3 DNA reads TGTGCCAGCCGCAGGGGGGCGAACACCGGGGAGCTGTTTTTT.

The chain links TRBV6-4 to TRBJ2-1; 8 nucleotides line up with TRBD2. The junction had 11 bases not matched to a gene; V was cut back by 5 bases and J by 8 bases. Germline CDR1 MRHNA, CDR2 SNTAGT. There are 15 residues in the CDR3. The CDR3 nucleotides read TGTGCCAGCAGTATAAGACTAGCGTGGGAGGATGAGCAGTTCTTC. It specifies CASSIRLAWEDEQFF.

The rearrangement uses TRBV7-9 and TRBJ1-1; 11 bases agree with TRBD1. The germline CDR1 and CDR2 sequences are SEHNR and FQNEAQ (reference sequence). The ends lost 4 bases at V and 3 bases at J; junction bases unmatched: 4. CDR3 length equals 15 residues. The CDR3 nucleotides are TGTGCCAGCAGCTCTCTGGGACAGGGGGACACTGAAGCTTTCTTT. Translation: CASSSLGQGDTEAFF.

V and J are TRBV11-2 and TRBJ2-3; D gene ambiguous. The CDR3 spans 12 residues. Germline V gives CDR1 SGHAT, CDR2 FQNNGV. The germline V and J ends were trimmed by 5 bases and 7 bases, with 10 bases remaining between them. CDR3 DNA sequence: TGTGCCAGCAGCCTATCGTCGAATACGCAGTATTTT. Its protein is CASSLSSNTQYF.

The gene calls are TRBV7-8 and TRBJ2-2, with 8 nucleotides matching TRBD2. The germline gives CDR1 SGHVS, CDR2 FQNEAQ. The V segment lost 5 bases and the J segment 6 bases; nucleotides outside the gene matches: 17. This CDR3 contains 18 residues. Written as DNA, the CDR3 is TGTGCCAGCAGCCCCCCGGGAGCGGGAGTGGTGGACGCCGGGGAGCTGTTTTTT. It specifies CASSPPGAGVVDAGELFF. The full variable domain, with the rest looked up from reference TRBV7-8 and TRBJ2-2, is GAGVSQSPRYKVAKRGQDVALRCDPISGHVSLFWYQQALGQGPEFLTYFQNEAQLDKSGLPSDRFFAERPEGSVSTLKIQRTQQEDSAVYLCASSPPGAGVVDAGELFFGEGSRLTVL.

The chain joins TRBV30 to TRBJ2-5; 9 bases are a match to TRBD2. The J segment lost 5 bases and the V segment lost 4 bases, leaving 17 bases of the junction unmatched. Germline V lookup: CDR1 GTSNPN, CDR2 SVGIG (reference sequence). The CDR3 contains 17 residues. This CDR3 is CAWKEGLAGYFWETQYF. The CDR3 DNA sequence: TGTGCCTGGAAAGAGGGGCTAGCGGGATACTTTTGGGAGACCCAGTACTTC.

The chain employs TRBV28 and TRBJ1-1; TRBD1 matches at 11 bases. V lost 8 bases to trimming and J lost 4 bases; unmatched junction nucleotides: 3. The CDR3 contains 13 residues. Per the germline V gene, CDR1 is MDHEN and CDR2 is SYDVKM. For the CDR3, the DNA is TGTGCCAGCGGGACAGGGGGGGTCACTGAAGCTTTCTTT. Amino acid sequence: CASGTGGVTEAFF.

The chain couples TRBV15 to TRBJ1-1; D remains ambiguous. The V and J ends lost 5 bases and 1 base respectively, with 8 bases between them. CDR1 LNHNV and CDR2 YYDKDF come from the germline V gene (reference sequence). The CDR3 extends over 13 amino acids. CDR3 residues: CATSETGNTEAFF. CDR3 DNA: TGTGCCACCAGCGAGACGGGGAACACTGAAGCTTTCTTT.

The V and J genes are TRBV7-8 and TRBJ1-1, with unresolved D. Trimming left V 3 bases short and J 5 bases short, with 13 bases between. The CDR3 spans 14 residues. Germline CDR1 SGHVS, CDR2 FQNEAQ. The CDR3 DNA reads TGTGCCAGCAGCTTCGGTGGGGAGTGGACTGAAGCTTTCTTT. Amino acids: CASSFGGEWTEAFF.

The rearrangement links TRBV7-6 to TRBJ1-1, with a possible D match to TRBD1 (6 bases). Germline CDR1 and CDR2: SGHVS and FNYEAQ. V lost 6 bases and J 4 bases, leaving 12 bases between the germline ends. This CDR3 is built from 13 residues. The CDR3 loop is CASSQSDSTEAFF. The CDR3 coding sequence is TGTGCCAGCAGTCAGTCGGACAGCACTGAAGCTTTCTTT.

This clone turned up a few times. This chain joins TRBV29-1 and TRBJ1-2; D is perhaps TRBD1 (6 bases). The CDR3 contains 17 residues. Germline CDR1 SQVTM, CDR2 ANQGSEA. Trimming cost V 1 base and J 8 bases, with 26 bases left between them. The CDR3 nucleotides are TGCAGCGTTGAAGGAACTTCGGGGAACAGGGATTTAGCGGGCTACACCTTC. Translation gives CSVEGTSGNRDLAGYTF. The complete variable domain, with remaining parts taken from reference TRBV29-1 and TRBJ1-2, reads SAVISQKPSRDICQRGTSLTIQCQVDSQVTMMFWYRQQPGQSLTLIATANQGSEATYESGFVIDKFPISRPNLTFSTLTVSNMSPEDSSIYLCSVEGTSGNRDLAGYTFGSGTRLTVV.

This rearrangement joins TRBV2 to TRBJ1-1; no definite D call. Germline V CDR1 and CDR2: SNHLY, FYNNEI. The V and J ends lost 7 bases and 1 base respectively, with 4 bases between them. The length of the CDR3 is 11 residues. For the CDR3, the DNA is TGTGCCAGCACCTCGAACACTGAAGCTTTCTTT. The encoded protein is CASTSNTEAFF.

The J gene is TRBJ2-7, the V gene TRBV28; TRBD2 matches 9 bases. CDR1 is MDHEN, CDR2 SYDVKM, per germline. Unmatched junction bases numbered 2, after V lost 2 bases and J lost 3 bases. The CDR3 extends over 14 amino acids. The CDR3 protein is CASSLGGGGYEQYF. The DNA for the CDR3 is TGTGCCAGCAGTTTAGGCGGGGGGGGCTACGAGCAGTACTTC.

The chain recombines TRBV27 with TRBJ2-5; TRBD2 aligns across 14 bases. There are 14 residues in the CDR3. Trimming took 9 bases from V and 9 from J; bases not matched to a gene: 9. Germline V gene sequence: CDR1 MNHEY, CDR2 SMNVEV (reference sequence). The CDR3 loop is CARIGTSGRKAQYF. The DNA of the CDR3 is TGTGCCAGGATAGGGACTAGCGGGAGAAAGGCCCAGTACTTC.

The J gene is TRBJ2-3, the V gene TRBV2, with D tentatively TRBD2 (6 bases). V was cut by 7 bases and J by 6 bases, with 14 bases left in between. The CDR3 sequence is 13 residues long. CDR1 SNHLY and CDR2 FYNNEI come from the germline V gene. The CDR3 sequence: CASTRGLSDTQYF. CDR3 bases: TGTGCCAGCACCCGGGGACTTTCCGATACGCAGTATTTT.

The V gene is TRBV30, the J gene TRBJ2-7; tentatively, D is TRBD2 (6 bases). V dropped 0 bases and J dropped 4 bases, with 10 bases sitting between them. This CDR3 region has 13 residues. CDR1 and CDR2 (germline): GTSNPN, SVGIG (reference sequence). The chain's CDR3 is CAWSVSSGYEQYF. As DNA, the CDR3 is TGTGCCTGGAGTGTATCCAGCGGGTACGAGCAGTACTTC.

The gene calls are TRBV14 and TRBJ2-7, with 8 bases identical to TRBD2. Trimming removed 2 bases from V and 1 base from J; junction bases left unmatched: 4. CDR3 length: 15 residues. Germline CDR1 reads SGHDN; CDR2 reads FVKESK. The CDR3 here is CASSQKSGGSYEQYF. The DNA of the CDR3 is TGTGCCAGCAGCCAAAAGAGCGGGGGTTCCTACGAGCAGTACTTC.

This chain joins TRBV5-4 and TRBJ1-1, with a tentative D call TRBD1 (6 bases). V gave up 4 bases and J gave up 3 bases, with 16 bases separating them. The CDR3 has 15 residues. Germline CDR1 SGHNT, CDR2 YYREEE (reference sequence). CDR3 loop: CASSPRRGADTEAFF. CDR3 sequence (DNA): TGTGCCAGCAGCCCCCGGCGGGGGGCGGACACTGAAGCTTTCTTT.